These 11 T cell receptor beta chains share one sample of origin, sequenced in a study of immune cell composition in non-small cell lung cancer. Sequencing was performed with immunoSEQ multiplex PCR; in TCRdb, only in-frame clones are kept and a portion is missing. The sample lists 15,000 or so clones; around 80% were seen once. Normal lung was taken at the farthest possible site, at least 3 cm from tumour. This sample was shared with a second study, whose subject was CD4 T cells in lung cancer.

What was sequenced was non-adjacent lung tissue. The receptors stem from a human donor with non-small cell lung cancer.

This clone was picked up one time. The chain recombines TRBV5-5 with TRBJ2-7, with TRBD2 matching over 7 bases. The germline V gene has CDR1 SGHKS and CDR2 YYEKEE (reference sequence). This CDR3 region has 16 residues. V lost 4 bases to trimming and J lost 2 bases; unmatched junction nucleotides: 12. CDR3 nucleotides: TGTGCCAGCAGCCCTCACGCCGGGACTACAACCTACGAGCAGTACTTC. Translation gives CASSPHAGTTTYEQYF.

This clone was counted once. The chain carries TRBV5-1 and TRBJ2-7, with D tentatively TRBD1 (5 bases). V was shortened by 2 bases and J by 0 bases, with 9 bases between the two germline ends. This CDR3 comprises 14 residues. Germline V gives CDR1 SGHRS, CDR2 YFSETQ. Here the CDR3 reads CASSFNRLSYEQYF. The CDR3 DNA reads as TGCGCCAGCAGCTTTAACAGGCTCTCCTACGAGCAGTACTTC.

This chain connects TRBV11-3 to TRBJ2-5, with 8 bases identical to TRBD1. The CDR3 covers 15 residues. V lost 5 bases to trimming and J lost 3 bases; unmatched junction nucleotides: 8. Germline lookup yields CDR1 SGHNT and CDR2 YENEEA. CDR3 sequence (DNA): TGTGCCAGCAGCGTATGGGACAGGCGGGAAGAGACCCAGTACTTC. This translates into CASSVWDRREETQYF.

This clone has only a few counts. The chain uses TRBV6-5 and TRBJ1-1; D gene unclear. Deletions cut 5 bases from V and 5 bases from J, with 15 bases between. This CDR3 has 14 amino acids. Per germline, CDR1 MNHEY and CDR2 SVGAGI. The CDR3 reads CASSNWGGGTEAFF. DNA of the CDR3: TGTGCCAGCAGTAACTGGGGAGGTGGAACTGAAGCTTTCTTT.

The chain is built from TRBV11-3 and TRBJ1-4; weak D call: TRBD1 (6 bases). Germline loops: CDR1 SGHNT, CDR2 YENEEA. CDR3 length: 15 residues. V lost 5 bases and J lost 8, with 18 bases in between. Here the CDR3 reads CASSPSRGRIEKLFF. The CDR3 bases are TGTGCCAGCAGCCCATCCAGGGGTCGGATAGAAAAACTGTTTTTT.

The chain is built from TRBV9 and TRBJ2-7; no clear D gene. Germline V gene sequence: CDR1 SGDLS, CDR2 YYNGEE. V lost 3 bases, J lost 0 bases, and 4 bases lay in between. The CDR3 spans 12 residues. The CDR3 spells CASSADSYEQYF. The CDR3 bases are TGTGCCAGCAGCGCTGACTCCTACGAGCAGTACTTC.

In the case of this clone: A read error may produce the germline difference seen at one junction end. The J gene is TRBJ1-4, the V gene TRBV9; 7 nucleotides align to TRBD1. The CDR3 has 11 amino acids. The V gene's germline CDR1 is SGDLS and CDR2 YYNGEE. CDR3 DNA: TGTGCCAGCAGCCGGCAGGGACAGCTCTCCTTT. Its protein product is CASSRQGQLSF.

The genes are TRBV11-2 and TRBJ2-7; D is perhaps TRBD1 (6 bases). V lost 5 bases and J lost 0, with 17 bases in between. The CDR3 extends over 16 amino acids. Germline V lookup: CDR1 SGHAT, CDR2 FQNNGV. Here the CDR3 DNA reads TGTGCCAGCAGCCGAATTGGGGGCAGAACCTCCTACGAGCAGTACTTC. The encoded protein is CASSRIGGRTSYEQYF.

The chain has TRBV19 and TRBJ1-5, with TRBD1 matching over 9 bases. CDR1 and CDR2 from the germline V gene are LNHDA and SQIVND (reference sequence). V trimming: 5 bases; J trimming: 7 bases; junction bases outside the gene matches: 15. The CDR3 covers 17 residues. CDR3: CASSGRRAGTGNQPQHF. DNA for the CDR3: TGTGCCAGTAGTGGGCGGAGGGCCGGGACAGGGAACCAGCCCCAGCATTTT.

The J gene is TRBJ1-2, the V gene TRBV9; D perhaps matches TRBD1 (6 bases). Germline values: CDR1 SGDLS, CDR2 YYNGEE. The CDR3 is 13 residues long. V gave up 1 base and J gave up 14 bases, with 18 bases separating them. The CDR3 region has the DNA TGTGCCAGCAGCGTACAGGGGTCGCACCTCCTAACCTTC. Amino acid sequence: CASSVQGSHLLTF.

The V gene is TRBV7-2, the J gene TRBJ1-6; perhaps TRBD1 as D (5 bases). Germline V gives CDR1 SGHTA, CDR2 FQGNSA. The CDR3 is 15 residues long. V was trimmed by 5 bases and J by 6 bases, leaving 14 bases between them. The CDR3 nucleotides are TGTGCCAGCAGCCGACAGCCAAGATCTAATTCACCCCTCCACTTT. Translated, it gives CASSRQPRSNSPLHF.